Given below is one T cell receptor (beta chain) in context. This specimen belongs to a study of blood T cell repertoires in COVID-19. Study as a whole: Whether acute or convalescent, the COVID-19 samples came from the United States, Italy and Spain. Sources were T cells, B-cell-depleted T cells, or PBMCs; the material itself was cDNA or gDNA.

This CDR3 region has 17 residues. V was trimmed by 2 bases and J by 3 bases, leaving 16 bases between them. Per the germline V gene, CDR1 is LNHDA and CDR2 is SQIVND (reference sequence). Original processing notes: The authors estimated nucleated cell counts from reference gene primer amplification. Here immunoSEQ multiplex PCR was the method, and the copy in TCRdb shows in-frame clones only, minus some. For V, J and clone size, that table is used; D and trimming come from the DNA. Of about 490,000 clones in the sample, approximately 85% were seen once. The chain recombines TRBV19 with TRBJ1-4; TRBD1 is a possible D gene (5 bases). The sequence came from a human donor in a cohort sampled during active COVID-19. The specimen sequenced was peripheral blood. CDR3 sequence (DNA): TGTGCCAGTAGTATATCCGTTATTCGGACACCTAATGAAAAACTGTTTTTT. Amino acids: CASSISVIRTPNEKLFF.